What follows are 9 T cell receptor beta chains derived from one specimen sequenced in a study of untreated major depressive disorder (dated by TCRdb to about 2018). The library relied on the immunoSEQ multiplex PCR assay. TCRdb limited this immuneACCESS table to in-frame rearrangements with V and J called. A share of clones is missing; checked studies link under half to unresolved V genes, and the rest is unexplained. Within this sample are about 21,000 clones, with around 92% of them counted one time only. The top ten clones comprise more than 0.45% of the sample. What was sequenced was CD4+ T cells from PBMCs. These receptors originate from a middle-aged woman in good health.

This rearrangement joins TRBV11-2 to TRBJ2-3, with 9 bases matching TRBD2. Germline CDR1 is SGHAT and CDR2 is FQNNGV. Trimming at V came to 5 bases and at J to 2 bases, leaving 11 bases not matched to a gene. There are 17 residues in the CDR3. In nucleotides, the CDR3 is TGTGCCAGCAGCAGCCAATGGGCGGGAGGGTTCACAGATACGCAGTATTTT. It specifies CASSSQWAGGFTDTQYF.

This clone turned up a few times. The CDR3 loop reads CASTLAGTDTQYF. DNA of the CDR3: TGTGCCTCCACCCTAGCGGGGACAGATACGCAGTATTTT. This rearrangement joins TRBV10-3 to TRBJ2-3; 9 positions agree with TRBD2. The CDR3 extends over 13 amino acids. V shed 11 bases and J 3 bases; nucleotides not matched to a gene: 6. The germline V gene has CDR1 ENHRY and CDR2 SYGVKD.

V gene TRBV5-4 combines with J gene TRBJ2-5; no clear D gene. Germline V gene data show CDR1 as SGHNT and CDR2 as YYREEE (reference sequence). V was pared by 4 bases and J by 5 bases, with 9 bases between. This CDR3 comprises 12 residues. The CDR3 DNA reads TGTGCCAGCAGCCCGGTAGGGGAGACCCAGTACTTC. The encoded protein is CASSPVGETQYF.

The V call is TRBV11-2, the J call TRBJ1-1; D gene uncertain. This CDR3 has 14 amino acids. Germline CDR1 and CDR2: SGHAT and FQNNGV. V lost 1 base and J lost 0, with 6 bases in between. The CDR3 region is CASSLGQLNTEAFF. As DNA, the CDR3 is TGTGCCAGCAGCTTAGGGCAGCTGAACACTGAAGCTTTCTTT.

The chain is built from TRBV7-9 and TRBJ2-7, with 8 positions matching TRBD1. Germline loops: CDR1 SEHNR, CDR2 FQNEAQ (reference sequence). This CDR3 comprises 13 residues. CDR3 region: CASTGGRSYEQYF. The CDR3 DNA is TGTGCGTCTACAGGGGGAAGAAGCTACGAGCAGTACTTC. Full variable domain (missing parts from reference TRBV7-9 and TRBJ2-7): DTGVSQNPRHKITKRGQNVTFRCDPISEHNRLYWYRQTLGQGPEFLTYFQNEAQLEKSRLLSDRFSAERPKGSFSTLEIQRTEQGDSAMYLCASTGGRSYEQYFGPGTRLTVT.

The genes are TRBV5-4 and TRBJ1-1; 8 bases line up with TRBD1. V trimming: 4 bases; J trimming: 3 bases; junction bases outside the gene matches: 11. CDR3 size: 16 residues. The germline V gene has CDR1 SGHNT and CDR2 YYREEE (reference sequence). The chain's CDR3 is CASSKGTGQKDTEAFF. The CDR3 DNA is TGTGCCAGCAGCAAAGGGACAGGCCAAAAGGACACTGAAGCTTTCTTT.

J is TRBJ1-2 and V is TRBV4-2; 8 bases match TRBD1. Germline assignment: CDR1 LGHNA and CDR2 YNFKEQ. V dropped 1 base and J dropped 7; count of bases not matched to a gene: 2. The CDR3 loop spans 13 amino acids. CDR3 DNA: TGTGCCAGCAGCCAAGTTGACAGGGGTGGCTACACCTTC. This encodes CASSQVDRGGYTF.

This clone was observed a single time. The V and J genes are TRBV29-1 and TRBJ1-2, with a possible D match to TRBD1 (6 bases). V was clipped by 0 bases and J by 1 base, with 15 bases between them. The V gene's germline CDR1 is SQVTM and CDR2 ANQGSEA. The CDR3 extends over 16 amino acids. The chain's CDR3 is CSVEDRRQDINYGYTF. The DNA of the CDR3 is TGCAGCGTTGAAGATCGAAGACAGGATATTAACTATGGCTACACCTTC.

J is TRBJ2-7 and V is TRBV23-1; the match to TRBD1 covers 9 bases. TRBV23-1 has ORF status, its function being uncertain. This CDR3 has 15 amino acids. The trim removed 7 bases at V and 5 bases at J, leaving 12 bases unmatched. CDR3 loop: CASTDTGTGCHEQYF. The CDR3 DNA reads TGCGCCAGCACCGACACCGGGACAGGGTGCCACGAGCAGTACTTC.